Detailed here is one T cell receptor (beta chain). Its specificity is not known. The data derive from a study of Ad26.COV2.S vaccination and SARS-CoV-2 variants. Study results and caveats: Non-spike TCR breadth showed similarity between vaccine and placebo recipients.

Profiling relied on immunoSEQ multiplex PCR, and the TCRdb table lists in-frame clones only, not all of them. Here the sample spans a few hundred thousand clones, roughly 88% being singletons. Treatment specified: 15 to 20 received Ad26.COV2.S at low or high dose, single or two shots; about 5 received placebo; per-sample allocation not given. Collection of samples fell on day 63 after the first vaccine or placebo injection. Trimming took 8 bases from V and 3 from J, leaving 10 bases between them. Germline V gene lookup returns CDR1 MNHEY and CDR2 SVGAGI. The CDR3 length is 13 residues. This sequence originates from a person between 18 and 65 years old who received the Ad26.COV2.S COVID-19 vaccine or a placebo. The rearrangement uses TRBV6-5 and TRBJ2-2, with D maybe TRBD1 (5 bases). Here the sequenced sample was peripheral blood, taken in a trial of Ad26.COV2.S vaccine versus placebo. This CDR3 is CASGREDTGELFF. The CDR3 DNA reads TGTGCCAGCGGCAGGGAAGACACCGGGGAGCTGTTTTTT.